This TCR beta chain originates from a study of vaccination and CD4 T cells after COVID-19. On the study more broadly: Participants, all vaccine recipients, received two doses of either BNT162b2 or mRNA-1273.

An Oncomine TCR Beta short-read assay was used to sequence the DNA from cultured CD4+ T cells. Genomic DNA was isolated from CD4+ T cells that had been cultured. TCRdb analysed the PCR reads with MiXCR anew, one entry per CDR3 protein. The sample includes approximately 18,000 distinct CDR3 sequences, roughly 56% seen only once; the top ten take 8% to 9.5%. Study findings and constraints: Within convalescent individuals, 304 out of 307 vaccine-specific clones proved to be spike mono-reactive. From a median of about 21 to 38, SARS-CoV-2-reactive clonotypes increased, though not significantly.

Treatment indicated: roughly ten-day PBMC culture with coronavirus spike peptide pools or control peptides (ViraFEST assay). As for this clonotype: Antigen unknown.

Trimming left V 3 bases short and J 8 bases short, with 13 bases between. CDR3 size: 14 residues. Germline values: CDR1 KGHDR, CDR2 SFDVKD. The clonotype comes from a human donor who had recovered from COVID-19. Sample: CD4+ T cells from blood, cultured in vitro. This chain uses TRBV24-1 with TRBJ1-5, with D possibly being TRBD1 (6 bases). CDR3 DNA sequence: TGTGCCACCAGTGATCCCGCCGGGGGCAAGCCCCAGCATTTT. Translating gives CATSDPAGGKPQHF.